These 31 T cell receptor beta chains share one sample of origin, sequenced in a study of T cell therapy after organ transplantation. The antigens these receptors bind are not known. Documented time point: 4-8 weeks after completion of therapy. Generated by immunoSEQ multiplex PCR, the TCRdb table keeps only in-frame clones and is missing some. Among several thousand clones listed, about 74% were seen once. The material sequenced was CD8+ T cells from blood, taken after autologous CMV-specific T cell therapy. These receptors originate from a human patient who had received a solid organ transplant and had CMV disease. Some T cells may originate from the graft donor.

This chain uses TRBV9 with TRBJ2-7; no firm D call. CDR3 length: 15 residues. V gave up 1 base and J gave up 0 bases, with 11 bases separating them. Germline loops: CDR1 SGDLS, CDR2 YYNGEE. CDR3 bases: TGTGCCAGCAGCGTAACCGGGCAAAGCTCCTACGAGCAGTACTTC. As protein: CASSVTGQSSYEQYF.

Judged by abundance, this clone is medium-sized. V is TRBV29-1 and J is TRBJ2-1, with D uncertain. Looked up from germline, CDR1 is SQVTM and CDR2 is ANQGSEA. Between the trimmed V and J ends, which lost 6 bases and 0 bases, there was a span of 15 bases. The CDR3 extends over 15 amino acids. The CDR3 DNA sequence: TGCAGCGTAATCTACTGGCCCAACTCCTACAATGAGCAGTTCTTC. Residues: CSVIYWPNSYNEQFF.

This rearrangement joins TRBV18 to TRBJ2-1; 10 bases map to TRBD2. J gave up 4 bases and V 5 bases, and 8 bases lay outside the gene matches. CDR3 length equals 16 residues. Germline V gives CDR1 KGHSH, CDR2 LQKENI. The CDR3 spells CASSKLKREGYNEQFF. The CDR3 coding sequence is TGTGCCAGCTCAAAACTAAAGCGGGAGGGATACAATGAGCAGTTCTTC.

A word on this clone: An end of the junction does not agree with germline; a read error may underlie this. The CDR3 loop is CAGSVNLVNPEQYF. The CDR3 bases are TGTGCCGGCAGTGTTAATCTGGTTAACCCCGAGCAGTACTTC. This rearrangement joins TRBV27 to TRBJ2-7; no clear D. This CDR3 contains 14 residues. Germline loops: CDR1 MNHEY, CDR2 SMNVEV (reference sequence).

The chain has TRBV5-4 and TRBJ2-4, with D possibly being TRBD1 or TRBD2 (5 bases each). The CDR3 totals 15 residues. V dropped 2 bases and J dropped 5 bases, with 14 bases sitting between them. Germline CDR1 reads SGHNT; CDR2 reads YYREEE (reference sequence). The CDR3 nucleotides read TGTGCCAGCAGCTTATCCAGGGAGATGGAAAACATTCAGTACTTC. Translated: CASSLSREMENIQYF. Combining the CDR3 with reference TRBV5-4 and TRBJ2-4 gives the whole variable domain ETGVTQSPTHLIKTRGQQVTLRCSSQSGHNTVSWYQQALGQGPQFIFQYYREEENGRGNFPPRFSGLQFPNYSSELNVNALELDDSALYLCASSLSREMENIQYFGAGTRLSVL.

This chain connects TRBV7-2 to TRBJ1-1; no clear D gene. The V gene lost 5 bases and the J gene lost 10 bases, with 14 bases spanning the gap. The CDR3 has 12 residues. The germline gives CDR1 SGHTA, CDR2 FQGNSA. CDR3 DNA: TGTGCCAGCAGCCCTCCCGGTTGGGGAGCTTTCTTT. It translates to CASSPPGWGAFF.

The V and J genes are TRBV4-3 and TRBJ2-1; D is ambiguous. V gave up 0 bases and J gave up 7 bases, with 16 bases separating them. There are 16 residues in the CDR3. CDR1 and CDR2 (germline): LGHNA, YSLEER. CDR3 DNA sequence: TGCGCCAGCAGCCAAGATGGGCCCCCATTGCGTAATGAGCAGTTCTTC. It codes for CASSQDGPPLRNEQFF.

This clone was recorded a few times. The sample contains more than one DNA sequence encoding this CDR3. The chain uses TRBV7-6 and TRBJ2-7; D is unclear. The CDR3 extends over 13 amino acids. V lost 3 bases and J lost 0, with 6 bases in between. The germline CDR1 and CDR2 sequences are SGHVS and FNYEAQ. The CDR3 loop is CASSFNPSYEQYF. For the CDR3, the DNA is TGTGCCAGCAGCTTTAATCCCTCCTACGAGCAGTACTTC.

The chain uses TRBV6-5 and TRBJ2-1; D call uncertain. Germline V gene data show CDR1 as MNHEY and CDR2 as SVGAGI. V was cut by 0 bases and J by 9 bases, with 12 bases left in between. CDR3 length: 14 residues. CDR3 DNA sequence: TGTGCCAGCAGTTACTCGGCCAGTAATGGTGAGCAGTTCTTC. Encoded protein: CASSYSASNGEQFF.

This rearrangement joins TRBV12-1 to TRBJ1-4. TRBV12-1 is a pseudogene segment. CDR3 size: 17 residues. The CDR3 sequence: CASSFNSVMRINEKLFF. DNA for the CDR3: TGTGCCAGCAGCTTTAATTCGGTTATGCGGATTAATGAAAAACTGTTTTTT.

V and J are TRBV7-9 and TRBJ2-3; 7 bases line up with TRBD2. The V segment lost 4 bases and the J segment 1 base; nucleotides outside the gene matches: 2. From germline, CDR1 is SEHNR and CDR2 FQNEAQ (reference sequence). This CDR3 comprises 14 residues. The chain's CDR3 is CASSSLAGTDTQYF. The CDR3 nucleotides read TGTGCCAGCAGCTCTCTAGCGGGCACAGATACGCAGTATTTT.

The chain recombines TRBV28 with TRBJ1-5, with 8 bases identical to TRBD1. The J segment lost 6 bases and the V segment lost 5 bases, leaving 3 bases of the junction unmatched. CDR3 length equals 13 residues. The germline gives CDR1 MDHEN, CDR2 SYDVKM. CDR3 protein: CASSAGGLQPQHF. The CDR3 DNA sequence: TGTGCCAGCAGTGCAGGGGGCCTTCAGCCCCAGCATTTT.

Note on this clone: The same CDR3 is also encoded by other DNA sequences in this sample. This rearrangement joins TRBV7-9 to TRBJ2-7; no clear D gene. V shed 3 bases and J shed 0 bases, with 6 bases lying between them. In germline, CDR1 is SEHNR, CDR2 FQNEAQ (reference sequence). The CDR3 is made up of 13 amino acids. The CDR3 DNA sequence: TGTGCCAGCAGCTTTAATCCCTCCTACGAGCAGTACTTC. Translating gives CASSFNPSYEQYF.

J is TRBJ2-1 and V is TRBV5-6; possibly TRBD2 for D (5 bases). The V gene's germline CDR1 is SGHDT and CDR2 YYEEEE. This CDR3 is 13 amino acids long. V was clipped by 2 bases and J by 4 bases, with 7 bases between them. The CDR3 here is CASSFTGYNEQFF. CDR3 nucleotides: TGTGCCAGCAGCTTCACGGGGTACAATGAGCAGTTCTTC.

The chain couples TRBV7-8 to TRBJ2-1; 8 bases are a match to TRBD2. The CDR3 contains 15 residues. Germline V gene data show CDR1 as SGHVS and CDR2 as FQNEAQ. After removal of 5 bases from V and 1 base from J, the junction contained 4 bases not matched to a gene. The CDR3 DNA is TGTGCCAGCAGCCCCGGGACTAGATCCTACAATGAGCAGTTCTTC. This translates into CASSPGTRSYNEQFF.

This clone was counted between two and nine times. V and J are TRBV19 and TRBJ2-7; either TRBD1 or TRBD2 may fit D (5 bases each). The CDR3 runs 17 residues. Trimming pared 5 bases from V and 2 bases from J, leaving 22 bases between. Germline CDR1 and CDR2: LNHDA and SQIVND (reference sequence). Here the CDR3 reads CASSPDAGTGDAYEQYF. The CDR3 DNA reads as TGTGCCAGTAGTCCGGACGCTGGGACCGGGGATGCCTACGAGCAGTACTTC. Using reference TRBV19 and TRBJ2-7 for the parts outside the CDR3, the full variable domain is DGGITQSPKYLFRKEGQNVTLSCEQNLNHDAMYWYRQDPGQGLRLIYYSQIVNDFQKGDIAEGYSVSREKKESFPLTVTSAQKNPTAFYLCASSPDAGTGDAYEQYFGPGTRLTVT.

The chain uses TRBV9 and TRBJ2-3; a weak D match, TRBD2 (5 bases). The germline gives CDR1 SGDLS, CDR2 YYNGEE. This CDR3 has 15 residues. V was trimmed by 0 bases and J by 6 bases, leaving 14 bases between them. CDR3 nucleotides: TGTGCCAGCAGCGTAGACGGGGAGTGGAGGGATACGCAGTATTTT. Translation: CASSVDGEWRDTQYF. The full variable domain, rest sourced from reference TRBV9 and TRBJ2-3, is DSGVTQTPKHLITATGQRVTLRCSPRSGDLSVYWYQQSLDQGLQFLIQYYNGEERAKGNILERFSAQQFPDLHSELNLSSLELGDSALYFCASSVDGEWRDTQYFGPGTRLTVL.

Here the CDR3 DNA reads TGTGCCAGTACCCCTGAGCTAGCGTGGTCCAATGAGCAGTTCTTC. Its protein product is CASTPELAWSNEQFF. This chain joins TRBV19 and TRBJ2-1, with D possibly being TRBD2 (6 bases). The CDR3 covers 15 residues. Germline values: CDR1 LNHDA, CDR2 SQIVND (reference sequence). The V and J ends lost 7 bases and 6 bases respectively, with 19 bases between them.

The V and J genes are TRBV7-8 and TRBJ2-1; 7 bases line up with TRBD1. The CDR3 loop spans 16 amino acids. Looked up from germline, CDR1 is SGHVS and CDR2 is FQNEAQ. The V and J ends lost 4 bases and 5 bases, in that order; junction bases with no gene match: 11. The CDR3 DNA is TGTGCCAGCAGCTACTACAGGGGAACCTTAAACAATGAGCAGTTCTTC. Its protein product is CASSYYRGTLNNEQFF.

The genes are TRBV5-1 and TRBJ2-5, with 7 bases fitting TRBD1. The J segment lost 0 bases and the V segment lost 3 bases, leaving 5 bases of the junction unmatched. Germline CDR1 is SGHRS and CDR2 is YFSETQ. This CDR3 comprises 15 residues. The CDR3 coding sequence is TGCGCCAGCAGCTACAGGGGTAGGAACCAAGAGACCCAGTACTTC. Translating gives CASSYRGRNQETQYF.

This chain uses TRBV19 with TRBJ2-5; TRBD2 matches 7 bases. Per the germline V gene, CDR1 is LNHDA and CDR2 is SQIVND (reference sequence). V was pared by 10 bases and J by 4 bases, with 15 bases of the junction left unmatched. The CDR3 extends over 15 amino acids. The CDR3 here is CATAPAGVVGETQYF. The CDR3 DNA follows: TGTGCCACTGCCCCCGCGGGGGTGGTTGGAGAGACCCAGTACTTC. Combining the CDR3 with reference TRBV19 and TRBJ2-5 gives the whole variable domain DGGITQSPKYLFRKEGQNVTLSCEQNLNHDAMYWYRQDPGQGLRLIYYSQIVNDFQKGDIAEGYSVSREKKESFPLTVTSAQKNPTAFYLCATAPAGVVGETQYFGPGTRLLVL.

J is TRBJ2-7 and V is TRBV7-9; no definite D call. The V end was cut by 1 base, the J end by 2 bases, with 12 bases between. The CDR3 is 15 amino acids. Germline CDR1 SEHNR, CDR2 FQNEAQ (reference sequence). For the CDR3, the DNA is TGTGCCAGCAGCTTAGAGGGCCGTCCCACCTACGAGCAGTACTTC. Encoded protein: CASSLEGRPTYEQYF.

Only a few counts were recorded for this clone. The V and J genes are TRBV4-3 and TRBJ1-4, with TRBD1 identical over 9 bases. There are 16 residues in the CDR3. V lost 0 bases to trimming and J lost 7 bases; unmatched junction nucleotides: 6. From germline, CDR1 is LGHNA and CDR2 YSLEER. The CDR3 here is CASSQELGQGSEKLFF. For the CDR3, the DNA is TGCGCCAGCAGCCAAGAGTTGGGACAGGGAAGTGAAAAACTGTTTTTT.

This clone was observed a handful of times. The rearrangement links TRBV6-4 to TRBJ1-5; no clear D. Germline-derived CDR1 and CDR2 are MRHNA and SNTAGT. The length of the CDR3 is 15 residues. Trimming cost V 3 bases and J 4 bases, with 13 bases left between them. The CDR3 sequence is CASSETIGGNQPQHF. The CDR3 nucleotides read TGTGCCAGCAGTGAAACTATAGGTGGAAATCAGCCCCAGCATTTT.

CDR3 sequence reads: CASSATSNANEQFF. For the CDR3, the DNA is TGTGCCAGCTCCGCTACTAGTAACGCCAATGAGCAGTTCTTC. The rearrangement joins TRBV27 to TRBJ2-1; the D gene is possibly TRBD2 (5 bases). CDR3 length equals 14 residues. Between the trimmed V and J ends, which lost 8 bases and 6 bases, there was a span of 17 bases. Per the germline V gene, CDR1 is MNHEY and CDR2 is SMNVEV (reference sequence).

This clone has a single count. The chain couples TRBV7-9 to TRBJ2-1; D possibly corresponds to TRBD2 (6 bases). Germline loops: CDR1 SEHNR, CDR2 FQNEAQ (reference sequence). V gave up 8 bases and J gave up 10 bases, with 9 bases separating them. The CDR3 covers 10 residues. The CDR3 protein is CASYSGEQFF. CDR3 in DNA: TGTGCCAGCTATAGCGGCGAGCAGTTCTTC. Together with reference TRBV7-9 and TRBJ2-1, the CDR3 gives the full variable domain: DTGVSQNPRHKITKRGQNVTFRCDPISEHNRLYWYRQTLGQGPEFLTYFQNEAQLEKSRLLSDRFSAERPKGSFSTLEIQRTEQGDSAMYLCASYSGEQFFGPGTRLTVL.

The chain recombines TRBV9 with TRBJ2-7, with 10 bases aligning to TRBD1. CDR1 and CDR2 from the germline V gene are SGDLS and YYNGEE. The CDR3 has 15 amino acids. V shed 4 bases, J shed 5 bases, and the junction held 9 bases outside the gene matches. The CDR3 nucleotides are TGTGCCAGCAGCCAAAGTCCCGGGACAGGGGACGAGCAGTACTTC. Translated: CASSQSPGTGDEQYF.

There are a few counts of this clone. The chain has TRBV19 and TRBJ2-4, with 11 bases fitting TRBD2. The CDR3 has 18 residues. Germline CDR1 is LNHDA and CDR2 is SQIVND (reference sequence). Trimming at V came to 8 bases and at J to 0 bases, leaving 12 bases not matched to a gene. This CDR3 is CASSGLAETTLAKNIQYF. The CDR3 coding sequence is TGTGCCAGTTCGGGACTAGCGGAGACCACTCTAGCCAAAAACATTCAGTACTTC.

The CDR3 sequence is CASSLNRGNEQYF. CDR3 nucleotide sequence: TGTGCCAGCAGTTTGAACAGGGGGAACGAGCAGTACTTC. The rearrangement links TRBV28 to TRBJ2-7; 8 bases fit TRBD1. The ends lost 3 bases at V and 5 bases at J; junction bases unmatched: 3. Germline V gene lookup returns CDR1 MDHEN and CDR2 SYDVKM. The CDR3 is 13 residues long.

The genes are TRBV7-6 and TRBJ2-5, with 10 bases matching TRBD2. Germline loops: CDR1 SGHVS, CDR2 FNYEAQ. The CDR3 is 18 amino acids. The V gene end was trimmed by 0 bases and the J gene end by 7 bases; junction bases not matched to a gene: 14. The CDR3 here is CASSLALTGTSALATQYF. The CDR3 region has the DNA TGTGCCAGCAGCTTAGCCTTAACCGGGACTAGCGCGCTTGCGACCCAGTACTTC.

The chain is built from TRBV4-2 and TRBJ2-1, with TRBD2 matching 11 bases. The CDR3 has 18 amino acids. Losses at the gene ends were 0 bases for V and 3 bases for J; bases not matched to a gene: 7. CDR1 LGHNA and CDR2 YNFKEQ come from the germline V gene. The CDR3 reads CASSQEGLAGGNYNEQFF. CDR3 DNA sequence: TGTGCCAGCAGCCAAGAGGGTCTAGCGGGAGGAAACTACAATGAGCAGTTCTTC.